This TCR beta chain was recovered during a study of blood T cell repertoires in COVID-19. Study background: Samples representing acute and convalescent COVID-19 were sourced from the United States, Italy and Spain.

Germline values: CDR1 SGHNT, CDR2 YYREEE (reference sequence). V was trimmed by 9 bases and J by 7 bases, leaving 13 bases between them. CDR3 length: 11 residues. Original data processing: Reference gene primer amplification gave nucleated cell count estimates. Generated by immunoSEQ multiplex PCR, the TCRdb table keeps only in-frame clones and is missing some. V, J and clone size reflect that table, while D and trimming were determined from the DNA. The sample includes some 700,000 clones, just under 90% seen only once; the top ten take approximately 0.3%. The material sequenced was peripheral blood. The TCR comes from a young woman with acute or convalescent COVID-19. The chain uses TRBV5-4 and TRBJ1-2, with D maybe TRBD1 (6 bases). DNA for the CDR3: TGTGCCACCAAAACAGGGACTGGCTACACCTTC. Residues: CATKTGTGYTF.